The sequence of this T cell receptor (beta chain) was determined in a study of shared clonotypes between healthy human individuals. The wider study: Each donor contributed plates that comprised three CD4 naive, three CD4 memory, two CD8 naive and one CD8 memory.

Details on this clone: Its antigen is unidentified. This specimen includes other DNA sequences encoding the same CDR3.

Germline V gene data show CDR1 as SGHVS and CDR2 as FQNEAQ. The V gene end was trimmed by 5 bases and the J gene end by 1 base; junction bases not matched to a gene: 5. The CDR3 length is 16 residues. Overall study results and limits: Tissue TCR repertoires likely differ from these blood-only repertoires.

Naive CD8 isolation took CD45RO-negative cells positively selected for CCR7 and excluded terminally differentiated effector memory CD45RA+ cells. Nashville, Tennessee was home to all donors, each a Caucasian adult. Genomic DNA of each subset was evenly split across several immunoSEQ plates. TCRdb keeps only in-frame clones here, not all; method: immunoSEQ multiplex PCR. The sample has some 1,900,000 clones, roughly 94% seen once. The material sequenced was naive CD8+ T cells sorted from blood. The V and J genes are TRBV7-8 and TRBJ2-3; 11 bases align to TRBD2. This TCR was recovered from a man between 18 and 35 years old in good health. CDR3 sequence reads: CASSPIAGGGTDTQYF. CDR3 bases: TGTGCCAGCAGCCCGATAGCGGGAGGGGGCACAGATACGCAGTATTTT.